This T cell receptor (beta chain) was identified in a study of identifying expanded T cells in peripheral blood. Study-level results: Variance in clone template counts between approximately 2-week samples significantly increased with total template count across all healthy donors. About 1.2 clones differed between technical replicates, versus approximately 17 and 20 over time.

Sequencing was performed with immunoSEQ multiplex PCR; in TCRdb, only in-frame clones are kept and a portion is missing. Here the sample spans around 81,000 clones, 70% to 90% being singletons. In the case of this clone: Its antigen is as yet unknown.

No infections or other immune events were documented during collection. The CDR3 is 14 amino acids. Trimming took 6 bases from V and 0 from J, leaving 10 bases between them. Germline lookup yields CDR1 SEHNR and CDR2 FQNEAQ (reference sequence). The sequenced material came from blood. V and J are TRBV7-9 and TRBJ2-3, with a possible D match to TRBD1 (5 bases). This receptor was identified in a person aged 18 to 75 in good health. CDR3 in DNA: TGTGCCAGCAGATTTGGGGCTAGCACAGATACGCAGTATTTT. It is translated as CASRFGASTDTQYF. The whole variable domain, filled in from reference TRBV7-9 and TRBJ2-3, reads DTGVSQNPRHKITKRGQNVTFRCDPISEHNRLYWYRQTLGQGPEFLTYFQNEAQLEKSRLLSDRFSAERPKGSFSTLEIQRTEQGDSAMYLCASRFGASTDTQYFGPGTRLTVL.